The 9 T cell receptor beta chains below were found in one sample sequenced in a study of blood T cell repertoires in COVID-19. Assay: immunoSEQ multiplex PCR; the TCRdb copy retains only in-frame clones and omits some. The repertoire has about 130,000 clones, 84% of them found once; the top ten carry around 13%. Sequencing was performed on peripheral blood. The receptors shown here come from a human donor in a cohort sampled during active COVID-19.

The CDR3 loop reads CASSLTYGSGVSTDTQYF. The CDR3 DNA follows: TGCGCCAGCAGCCTTACCTACGGTAGCGGGGTTAGCACAGATACGCAGTATTTT. J is TRBJ2-3 and V is TRBV10-1; 8 bases align to TRBD2. From germline, CDR1 is WNHNN and CDR2 SYGVQD (reference sequence). The V and J ends lost 6 bases and 0 bases, in that order; junction bases with no gene match: 14. The CDR3 runs 18 residues.

V is TRBV5-1 and J is TRBJ2-1, with TRBD2 matching over 11 bases. The CDR3 is made up of 15 amino acids. The ends lost 6 bases at V and 2 bases at J; junction bases unmatched: 4. Germline CDR1 and CDR2: SGHRS and YFSETQ. CDR3 loop: CASTTSGGPYNEQFF. The CDR3 region has the DNA TGCGCCAGCACAACTAGCGGGGGCCCCTACAATGAGCAGTTCTTC.

This chain joins TRBV4-1 and TRBJ1-6; a possible D gene is TRBD1 (5 bases). CDR1 and CDR2 (germline): MGHRA, YSYEKL. V dropped 0 bases and J dropped 10 bases, with 13 bases sitting between them. This CDR3 contains 15 residues. The CDR3 DNA sequence: TGCGCCAGCAGCCAAGATCGGGGGTTTGGGTCACCCCTCCACTTT. Encoded protein: CASSQDRGFGSPLHF.

The chain recombines TRBV11-3 with TRBJ2-3, with 9 bases matching TRBD1. The germline V gene encodes CDR1 SGHNT and CDR2 YENEEA. V lost 1 base, J lost 6 bases, and 14 bases stayed unmatched. The CDR3 runs to 18 residues. The CDR3 spells CASSLGTGGGLAADTQYF. The DNA of the CDR3 is TGTGCCAGCAGCTTAGGTACAGGGGGCGGTCTCGCGGCGGATACGCAGTATTTT.

The chain employs TRBV6-2 or TRBV6-3 and TRBJ1-5, with TRBD1 identical over 7 bases. V gave up 2 bases and J gave up 6 bases; unmatched junction bases: 10. In germline, CDR1 is MNHEY, CDR2 SVGEGT. The CDR3 length is 16 residues. The CDR3 reads CASSYPTGLDSQPQHF. Written as DNA, the CDR3 is TGTGCCAGCAGTTACCCGACAGGGCTGGATAGTCAGCCCCAGCATTTT.

The chain is built from TRBV6-5 and TRBJ1-6, with D unresolved. The ends were cut back, 6 bases at V and 5 bases at J, with 11 bases in the middle. The CDR3 runs 14 residues. The germline V gene has CDR1 MNHEY and CDR2 SVGAGI. CDR3 in DNA: TGTGCCAGCAGCCTGAACGGGGATAATTCACCCCTCCACTTT. Residues: CASSLNGDNSPLHF.

The chain combines TRBV6-5 with TRBJ1-1, with D possibly TRBD1 on 6 matching bases. The ends were cut back, 6 bases at V and 0 bases at J, with 11 bases in the middle. Germline V lookup: CDR1 MNHEY, CDR2 SVGAGI. The CDR3 consists of 14 residues. For the CDR3, the DNA is TGTGCCAGCAGCCCGGGACACCTGAACACTGAAGCTTTCTTT. Translating it yields CASSPGHLNTEAFF.

The chain recombines TRBV3-1 (or the pseudogene TRBV3-2) with TRBJ2-1; 8 positions agree with TRBD1. This CDR3 is built from 17 residues. Looked up from germline, CDR1 is LGHDT and CDR2 is YNNKEL (reference sequence). Trimming cost V 0 bases and J 6 bases; bases outside gene matches: 10. The CDR3 DNA reads as TGTGCCAGCAGCCAAGATAGGGCCAGGGGGCTTCGCAATGAGCAGTTCTTC. This translates into CASSQDRARGLRNEQFF.

The chain couples TRBV20-1 to TRBJ1-6, with D unclear. This CDR3 region has 13 residues. Germline-derived CDR1 and CDR2 are DFQATT and SNEGSKA (reference sequence). Trimming took off 3 bases at V and 10 bases at J, with 13 bases between the two ends. In nucleotides, the CDR3 is TGCAGTGCTAGTCGGGGTGAAGGGTCACCCCTCCACTTT. Translated, it gives CSASRGEGSPLHF.